The subject of this entry is one TCR beta chain. The target of this receptor is not known. Within one base of it there is no much larger clone, and no base qualities were kept. A single peripheral blood draw of about 120 mL on average was collected from each donor into heparinised tubes. A BD FACSAria II was used to sort naive, central memory, regulatory and stem cell-like memory CD4+ T cells with a panel that included CD45RO, CCR7, CD25, CD127, CD95 and CD27. A purity above 95% was achieved for all sorted populations. PBMCs were isolated immediately by Lymphoprep density gradient centrifugation and stained directly without culture. To minimize batch effects, samples were stained and sorted in pairs, one healthy donor with one patient per experiment. Trimming costs V 0 bases and J 0 bases, and their ends lie 12 bases apart. Including the terminal cysteine and phenylalanine, the CDR3 comprises 16 residues. Only the CDR3 region is kept as DNA, spanning 48 bases read in frame from base 1. The germline V gene encodes CDR1 GTSNPN and CDR2 SVGIG (reference sequence).

The entire amount of isolated RNA was reverse transcribed using the High Capacity cDNA Reverse Transcription Kit, so the sequenced TCRB transcripts were expressed ones. Deep immunoSEQ sequencing was applied to naive, central memory and regulatory T cell samples, giving an average of around 3.8 million total reads per sample. Sorted cells were lysed in RLT buffer, and RNA was extracted using DNase-treated RNeasy Micro or Mini kits according to cell number. Each cell subset was processed on its own to prevent cross-contamination, while patient and healthy donor samples were processed together. Using the immunoSEQ multiplex PCR, TCRB sequences were amplified from cDNA into 87-bp fragments spanning the CDR3 region. Sequencing of the amplicons was performed on the Illumina HiSeq platform. The published analysis was carried out like this. Synthetic template baselines were used to correct PCR bias computationally, reads within Hamming distance 2 were collapsed, and singletons that could not be merged were discarded. By aligning reads against IMGT, V, D and J genes, CDR3 length, and insertions or deletions at six rearrangement sites were assigned. Within each subset, clonotype counts were normalized to sorted cell number, and only after that were true diversity and Gini coefficients computed with the tcR R package. The overlap coefficient, calculated on TCRB nucleotide sequences, was used to quantify repertoire sharing. Out-of-frame TCRB sequences from naive cells were analyzed as a proxy for the pre-selection repertoire. TCRdb retrieved this table from immuneACCESS and kept in-frame rearrangements only. Not all clones are present; in checked studies, unresolved V genes account for under half, and no reason is known for the remainder. V and J calls and clone size are copied from that table; D and trimming were computed from the DNA. The table for this sample lists about 240,000 clones; over 11% of them were counted only once. The top ten hold about 0.019% of the sample.

These data belong to a study of beta chain features in type 1 diabetes (dated by TCRdb to 2016 to 2018). Concerning the study at large: Mean age, gender distribution, total cell number and subset yield were not different between patients and healthy donors. Across all samples, roughly 110,000,000 sorted cells were examined, and cell number per subset correlated strongly with RNA yield. The study compared the TCRB repertoires of sorted circulating CD4+ T cell subsets in recently diagnosed type 1 diabetes patients with those in matched healthy donors. Naive and central memory subsets were obtained from all 30 or so donors, but regulatory and stem cell-like memory subsets were isolated from only 8 patients and 8 healthy donors.

The full study reports these points: Only small numbers of individuals were included in the HLA sub-analyses, which left unresolved whether HLA type had any influence on TCRB rearrangement. Naive, central memory and regulatory TCRB repertoires appeared to be more similar among patients than among healthy donors. In all four CD4+ subsets, TCRB CDR3 length was moderately but significantly shorter in type 1 diabetes patients. Because cDNA was sequenced instead of genomic DNA, activated cells with high expression could be over-represented, although the groups did not differ in activation or CD3 levels. At VDJ recombination sites, patients with type 1 diabetes made fewer insertions and deleted more nucleotides, a pattern implying thymic rearrangement abnormalities. Shorter templates might be favored by PCR, yet because patient and control samples were amplified and corrected together, any such skew would affect both groups equally.

The material sequenced was naive CD4+ T cells from blood. Read against the paper, the sample's cell subset or site label means: true naive CD4+ T cells. This sequence uses TRBV30 and TRBJ1-5; the D gene cannot be named for sure. The clonotype originates from a man aged 30 to 45 with type 1 diabetes. The CDR3 protein sequence reads: CAWSVGSMFSNQPQHF. The DNA sequence is given as TGTGCCTGGAGTGTGGGCAGCATGTTTAGCAATCAGCCCCAGCATTTT.